This TCR beta chain was recovered during a study of cytomegalovirus exposure and HLA in healthy donors. Researchers ran the PCR with 60 Vbeta and 13 Jbeta primers. Profiled with immunoSEQ multiplex PCR; TCRdb holds only in-frame clones, not every one. The table lists 130,000 to 150,000 clones, about four fifths of them singletons, with approximately 2% in the top ten. Study results and caveats: A missense variant in DCLRE1C was later tied to TCR beta V- and J-gene trimming.

This clone came up once. Its antigen is undetermined. CDR3 length: 13 residues. V was pared by 3 bases and J by 2 bases, with 9 bases between. In germline, CDR1 is SGHRS, CDR2 YFSETQ. The clonotype was recovered from a young man in good health and CMV-seronegative. The sequencing sample was made of PBMCs. This chain joins TRBV5-1 and TRBJ2-7, with a possible D match to TRBD1 (5 bases). The CDR3 DNA follows: TGCGCCAGCAGCTACCCAGGGACCTACGAGCAGTACTTC. Protein product: CASSYPGTYEQYF.